The source of this T cell receptor beta chain is a study of blood T cell repertoires in COVID-19. Overall study: Researchers got acute and convalescent COVID-19 samples from the United States, Italy and Spain.

Germline V gene sequence: CDR1 SGDLS, CDR2 YYNGEE. CDR3 length: 14 residues. V lost 4 bases to trimming and J lost 3 bases, with 13 bases between them. One Seattle source followed patients from active infection through their disease course. Authors' methods: The authors estimated nucleated cell counts from reference gene primer amplification. Clones were sequenced by immunoSEQ multiplex PCR, and TCRdb holds only the in-frame ones, with some missing. The DNA gave D and trimming, while V, J and clone size come from that table. The sample contains fewer than 700,000 clones, roughly 89% of which appear only once.

Material: peripheral blood. The chain recombines TRBV9 with TRBJ1-2, with a possible D match to TRBD1 (6 bases). The sequence was obtained from a woman aged 45-60 years with COVID-19, enrolled during active disease. This CDR3 is CASSPQGMDYGYTF. In DNA, the CDR3 is TGTGCCAGCAGCCCCCAGGGGATGGACTATGGCTACACCTTC.